This T cell receptor beta chain was profiled in a study of cytomegalovirus exposure and HLA in healthy donors. The V gene end was trimmed by 6 bases and the J gene end by 1 base; junction bases not matched to a gene: 4. Germline V gene sequence: CDR1 LNHDA, CDR2 SQIVND (reference sequence). CDR3 length: 15 amino acids. Libraries were prepared by immunoSEQ multiplex PCR; TCRdb keeps only in-frame clonotypes and omits some of them. The data contain more than 85,000 clones, about nine tenths of them singletons. The donors were members of the validation cohort comprising approximately 120 subjects, separate from the roughly 700-subject first cohort. Study-level points and caveats: Researchers counted around 180 TCR beta chains as cytomegalovirus-associated.

This clone was recorded a few times. Its antigen is unknown. Sequencing was done on a sample of PBMCs. This TCR derives from a woman between 18 and 29 years old in good health and CMV-seronegative. V is TRBV19 and J is TRBJ2-7; TRBD2 aligns across 12 bases. The CDR3 spells CASSTGTSGSYEQYF. DNA for the CDR3: TGTGCCAGTAGCACCGGGACTAGCGGGTCCTACGAGCAGTACTTC.